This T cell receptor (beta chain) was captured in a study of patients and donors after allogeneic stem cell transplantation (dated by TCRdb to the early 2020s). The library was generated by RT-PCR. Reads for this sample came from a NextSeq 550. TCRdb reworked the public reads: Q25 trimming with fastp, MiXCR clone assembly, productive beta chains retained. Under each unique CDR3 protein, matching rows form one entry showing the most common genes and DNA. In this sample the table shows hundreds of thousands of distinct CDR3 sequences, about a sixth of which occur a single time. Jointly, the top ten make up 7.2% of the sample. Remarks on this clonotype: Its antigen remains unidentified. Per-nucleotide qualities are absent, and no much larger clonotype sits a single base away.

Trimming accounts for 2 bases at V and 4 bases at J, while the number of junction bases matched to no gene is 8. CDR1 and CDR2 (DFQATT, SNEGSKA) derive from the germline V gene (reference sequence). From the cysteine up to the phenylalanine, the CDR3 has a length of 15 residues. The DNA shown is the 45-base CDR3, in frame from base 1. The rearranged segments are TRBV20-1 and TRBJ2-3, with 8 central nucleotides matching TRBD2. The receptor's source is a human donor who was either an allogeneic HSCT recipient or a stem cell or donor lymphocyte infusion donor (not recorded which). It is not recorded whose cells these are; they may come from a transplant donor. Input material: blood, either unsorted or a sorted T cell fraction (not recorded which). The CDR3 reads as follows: CSARRGGLVSDTQYF. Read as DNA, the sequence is TGCAGTGCTAGACGCGGGGGACTAGTTTCAGATACGCAGTATTTT.